Below are 18 T cell receptor beta chains sequenced from a single sample in a study of T cells in Graves' hyperthyroidism and ophthalmopathy. From RNA transcripts, TCR beta CDR3 regions were amplified. HTBI primers were used for first-round RT-PCR of the TCR CDR3. TCRdb reprocessed the multiplex PCR reads via MiXCR and lists one record per CDR3 protein. The repertoire holds around 520,000 distinct CDR3 sequences, with roughly a quarter as singletons. The source material was blood. The receptors originated from a woman aged 25 to 45 with Graves' ophthalmopathy.

This clonotype has ten or more counts. A read error may be the cause here, since a much bigger clone is one base away. The rearrangement uses TRBV6-2 or TRBV6-3 and TRBJ2-4; TRBD2 matches 9 bases. CDR1 and CDR2 from the germline V gene are MNHEY and SVGEGT. This CDR3 has 13 residues. CDR3 loop: CASRLAGGNIKYF. CDR3 sequence (DNA): TGTGCCAGCAGACTAGCGGGTGGTAACATTAAGTACTTC.

The chain recombines TRBV3-1 with TRBJ2-7; D ambiguous. The CDR3 consists of 13 residues. Germline V gives CDR1 LGHDT, CDR2 YNNKEL (reference sequence). Trimming pared 4 bases from V and 2 bases from J, leaving 9 bases between. CDR3 nucleotides: TGTGCCAGCAGCCCCAGCTACCCCTACGAGCAGTACGTC. This codes for CASSPSYPYEQYV.

This clonotype was seen many times. This chain connects TRBV7-6 to TRBJ2-7, with 7 bases that match TRBD2. The trim removed 1 base at V and 4 bases at J, leaving 13 bases unmatched. The CDR3 length is 17 residues. CDR1 is SGHVS and CDR2 is FNYEAQ in the germline V gene. The CDR3 coding sequence is TGTGCCAGCAGCTTAGGAGGGGAGGGCCTCCTGGGGTACGAGCAGTACTTC. It specifies CASSLGGEGLLGYEQYF.

This clonotype was observed a few times. A read error is possible here, since a much larger clone lies one base away. The CDR3 spells CASSEGGAWETKYF. In nucleotides, the CDR3 is TGCGCCAGCAGTGAGGGGGGGGCCTGGGAGACCAAGTACTTC. This chain joins TRBV10-1 and TRBJ2-5; a possible D gene is TRBD2 (7 bases). From germline, CDR1 is WNHNN and CDR2 SYGVQD (reference sequence). There are 14 residues in the CDR3.

The rearrangement links TRBV15 to TRBJ1-2, with unresolved D. V gave up 4 bases and J gave up 3 bases, with 15 bases separating them. The CDR3 runs to 15 residues. Germline V gives CDR1 LNHNV, CDR2 YYDKDF (reference sequence). CDR3 amino acids: CATSIDLRGDYGYTF. For the CDR3, the DNA is TGTGCCACCAGCATTGACCTTCGGGGTGACTATGGCTACACCTTC.

This chain uses TRBV13 with TRBJ1-6; TRBD1 might be the D (5 bases). CDR3 length equals 16 residues. Germline V gives CDR1 PRHDT, CDR2 FYEKMQ (reference sequence). Trimming took off 1 base at V and 8 bases at J, with 15 bases between the two ends. As DNA, the CDR3 is TGTGCCAGCAGCTTAGACGGAGGGCAGGGAGATTCACCCCTCCACTTT. This encodes CASSLDGGQGDSPLHF. The variable domain in full, with the rest retrieved from reference TRBV13 and TRBJ1-6, is AAGVIQSPRHLIKEKRETATLKCYPIPRHDTVYWYQQGPGQDPQFLISFYEKMQSDKGSIPDRFSAQQFSDYHSELNMSSLELGDSALYFCASSLDGGQGDSPLHFGNGTRLTVT.

This clonotype was seen repeatedly, ten times or more. The chain recombines TRBV20-1 with TRBJ2-5; D is ambiguous. Per the germline V gene, CDR1 is DFQATT and CDR2 is SNEGSKA (reference sequence). This CDR3 contains 14 residues. V shed 0 bases and J shed 2 bases, with 10 bases lying between them. The CDR3 DNA sequence: TGCAGTGCTAGAGACCGGGCCCGACAAGAGACCCAGTACTTC. It translates to CSARDRARQETQYF.

This clonotype was counted many times. V gene TRBV6-2 or TRBV6-3 combines with J gene TRBJ2-5; D gene ambiguous. CDR3 length equals 14 residues. The ends were cut back, 5 bases at V and 4 bases at J, with 14 bases in the middle. Germline V CDR1 and CDR2: MNHEY, SVGEGT. The CDR3 here is CASSVGFGLETQYF. For the CDR3, the DNA is TGTGCCAGCAGTGTGGGTTTCGGGTTAGAGACCCAGTACTTC.

This clonotype was found many times. This rearrangement joins TRBV6-5 to TRBJ2-2, with no clear D. From germline, CDR1 is MNHEY and CDR2 SVGAGI. The CDR3 consists of 14 residues. Trimming pared 2 bases from V and 1 base from J, leaving 5 bases between. The CDR3 DNA is TGTGCCAGCAGTTACAGGAGGAACACCGGGGAGCTGTTTTTT. Its translation is CASSYRRNTGELFF.

This clonotype was seen repeatedly, ten times or more. J is TRBJ1-1 and V is TRBV5-1, with D maybe TRBD1 (6 bases). Germline lookup yields CDR1 SGHRS and CDR2 YFSETQ. The CDR3 length is 17 residues. V was trimmed by 5 bases and J by 1 base, leaving 21 bases between them. This CDR3 is CASSRGEYRTWNTEAFF. CDR3 in DNA: TGCGCCAGCAGTAGGGGGGAGTATAGGACGTGGAACACTGAAGCTTTCTTT.

Comment on this clonotype: This may arise from a read error, as a much more abundant clone is one base away. This chain uses TRBV12-3 or TRBV12-4 with TRBJ1-3; TRBD1 matches at 7 bases. The trim removed 6 bases at V and 10 bases at J, leaving 9 bases unmatched. The CDR3 spans 13 residues. CDR3 in DNA: TGTGCCAGCAGCCGGAGACAGGGCACGACCATATATTTT. It specifies CASSRRQGTTIYF.

This clonotype appeared a few times. The chain couples TRBV11-2 to TRBJ2-7; D is tentatively TRBD1 or TRBD2 (5 bases each). This CDR3 has 13 amino acids. The V gene lost 3 bases and the J gene lost 6 bases, with 12 bases spanning the gap. Germline V CDR1 and CDR2: SGHAT, FQNNGV. The DNA for the CDR3 is TGTGCCAGCAGCTTGGGCGTGGGACCCGAGCAGTACTTC. This encodes CASSLGVGPEQYF.

The V and J genes are TRBV12-3 or TRBV12-4 and TRBJ2-7; D is undetermined. The CDR3 totals 14 residues. The V end was cut by 3 bases, the J end by 1 base, with 10 bases between. Here the CDR3 reads CASSFLFGSYEQYF. The CDR3 DNA follows: TGTGCCAGCAGTTTTCTGTTTGGGTCCTACGAGCAGTACTTC.

The table lists this clonotype with many counts. The chain uses TRBV29-1 and TRBJ1-2; maybe TRBD1 (5 bases). The V gene's germline CDR1 is SQVTM and CDR2 ANQGSEA. With 3 bases removed from V and 8 bases from J, the gap between germline ends came to 13 bases. The length of the CDR3 is 12 residues. CDR3 coding DNA: TGCAGCGTTGATCTGCAGGGAGGAGGCTACACCTTC. Amino acids: CSVDLQGGGYTF.

The table lists this clonotype with a few counts. The rearrangement joins TRBV13 to TRBJ2-2; weak D call: TRBD1 (6 bases). CDR1 is PRHDT and CDR2 is FYEKMQ in the germline V gene (reference sequence). CDR3 length: 14 residues. Trimming shortened V by 3 bases and J by 9 bases, and 14 bases separated the two germline ends. CDR3 in DNA: TGTGCCAGCAGCTTCCAGGGGAGCCTCTGGGAGCTGTTTTTT. Translated, it gives CASSFQGSLWELFF.

This clonotype was counted at least ten times. V usage is TRBV20-1 and J usage is TRBJ2-4, with D tentatively TRBD1 (6 bases). Trimming stripped 3 bases from V and 3 bases from J, with 15 bases between. The germline CDR1 and CDR2 sequences are DFQATT and SNEGSKA (reference sequence). The CDR3 contains 15 residues. Written as DNA, the CDR3 is TGCAGTGCTAGCGAGCGACAGGCAGACAAAAACATTCAGTACTTC. Protein sequence: CSASERQADKNIQYF.

This clonotype was seen repeatedly, ten times or more. The chain carries TRBV7-2 and TRBJ2-5; D call uncertain. The germline CDR1 and CDR2 sequences are SGHTA and FQGNSA. The CDR3 consists of 13 residues. Trimming took 1 base from V and 4 from J, leaving 7 bases between them. CDR3 in amino acids: CASSLGYVETQYF. CDR3 nucleotides: TGTGCCAGCAGCTTAGGCTATGTAGAGACCCAGTACTTC.

This clonotype was counted a few times. This chain joins TRBV12-3 or TRBV12-4 and TRBJ1-5; no clear D gene. With 6 bases removed from V and 7 bases from J, the gap between germline ends came to 10 bases. This CDR3 has 12 amino acids. The CDR3 here is CASSPSPQPQHF. In DNA form, the CDR3 reads TGTGCCAGCAGCCCCAGCCCGCAGCCCCAGCATTTT.